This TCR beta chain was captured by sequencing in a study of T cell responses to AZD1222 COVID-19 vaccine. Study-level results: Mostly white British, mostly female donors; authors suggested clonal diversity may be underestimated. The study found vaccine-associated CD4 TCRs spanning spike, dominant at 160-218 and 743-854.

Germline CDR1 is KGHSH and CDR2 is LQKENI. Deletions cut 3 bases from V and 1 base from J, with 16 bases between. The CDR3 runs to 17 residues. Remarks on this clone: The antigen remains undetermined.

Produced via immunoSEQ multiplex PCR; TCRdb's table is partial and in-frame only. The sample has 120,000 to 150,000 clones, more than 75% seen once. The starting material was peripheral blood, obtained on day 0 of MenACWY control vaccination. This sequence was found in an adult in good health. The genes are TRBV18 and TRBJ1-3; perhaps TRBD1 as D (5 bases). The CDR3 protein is CASSPYGTAKSGNTIYF. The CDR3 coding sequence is TGTGCCAGCTCACCTTACGGGACCGCTAAGTCTGGAAACACCATATATTTT.